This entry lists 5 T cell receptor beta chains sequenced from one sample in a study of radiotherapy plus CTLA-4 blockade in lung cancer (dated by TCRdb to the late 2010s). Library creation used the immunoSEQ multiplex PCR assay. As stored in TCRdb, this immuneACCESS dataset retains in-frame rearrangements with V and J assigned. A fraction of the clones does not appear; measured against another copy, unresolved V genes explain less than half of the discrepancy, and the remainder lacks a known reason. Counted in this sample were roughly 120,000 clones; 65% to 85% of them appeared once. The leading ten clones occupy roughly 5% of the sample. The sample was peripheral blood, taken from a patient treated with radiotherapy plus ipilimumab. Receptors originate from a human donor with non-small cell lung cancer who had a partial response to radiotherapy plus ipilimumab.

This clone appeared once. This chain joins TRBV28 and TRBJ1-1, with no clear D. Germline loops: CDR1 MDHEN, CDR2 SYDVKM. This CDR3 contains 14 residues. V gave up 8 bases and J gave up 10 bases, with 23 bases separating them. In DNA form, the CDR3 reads TGTGCCAGCTTCCCGGGCCGGAGGGTAAGAGGAGCTTTCTTT. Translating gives CASFPGRRVRGAFF.

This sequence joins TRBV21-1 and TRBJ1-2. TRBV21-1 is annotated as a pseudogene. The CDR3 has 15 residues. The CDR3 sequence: CASSGGSGSNYGYTF. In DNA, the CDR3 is TGTGCCAGCAGCGGCGGATCCGGAAGCAACTATGGCTACACCTTC.

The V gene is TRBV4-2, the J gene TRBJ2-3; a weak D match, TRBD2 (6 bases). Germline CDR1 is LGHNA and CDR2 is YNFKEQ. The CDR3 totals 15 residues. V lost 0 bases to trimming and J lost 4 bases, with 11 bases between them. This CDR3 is CASSQDPSASDTQYF. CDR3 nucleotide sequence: TGTGCCAGCAGCCAAGATCCTAGCGCGTCAGATACGCAGTATTTT.

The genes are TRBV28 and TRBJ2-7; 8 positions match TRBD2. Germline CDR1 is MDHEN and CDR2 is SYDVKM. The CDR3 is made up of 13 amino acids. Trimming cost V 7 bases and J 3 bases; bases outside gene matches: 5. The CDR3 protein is CASTSAGGYEQYV. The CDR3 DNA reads TGTGCCAGCACCTCGGCGGGGGGCTACGAGCAGTACGTC.

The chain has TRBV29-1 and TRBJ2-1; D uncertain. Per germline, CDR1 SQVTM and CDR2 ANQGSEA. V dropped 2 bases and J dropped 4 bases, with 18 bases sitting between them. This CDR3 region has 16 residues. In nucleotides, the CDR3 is TGCAGCGTTGAATCATACCAACCCCACCTATACAATGAGCAGTTCTTC. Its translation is CSVESYQPHLYNEQFF.